This T cell receptor (beta chain) was recovered during a study of T cells expressing NK-cell markers. Concerning this clonotype: Antigen unknown.

TCRdb re-called the 5' RACE reads and shows each CDR3 protein once, DNA omitted. Its listing shows roughly 390,000 distinct CDR3 sequences. Points from the study as a whole: Top CD8+ clonotypes included the dominant CD3+CD56+NKG2C+ clonotypes in roughly 6 donors.

Per the germline V gene, CDR1 is SGHTA and CDR2 is FQGNSA. The CDR3 consists of 15 residues. The receptor was derived from a man aged 18 to 69 in good health. What was sequenced was blood T cells: a sorted CD56 or NKG2C T cell subset, CD4+ or CD8+ T cells, or bulk PBMC T cells (not recorded which). The gene calls are TRBV7-2 and TRBJ2-3; the TRBD1 assignment by TCRdb is unverifiable without DNA. CDR3 sequence reads: CASSLGPLGTDTQYF.